This T cell receptor beta chain appears in the sequencing data of a study of beta chain features in type 1 diabetes. Study-level findings and limits: The question of HLA type influencing TCRB rearrangement was one that remained unresolved here.

The trim removed 0 bases at V and 3 bases at J, leaving 3 bases unmatched. The CDR3 runs to 15 residues. Germline loops: CDR1 SGDLS, CDR2 YYNGEE. cDNA synthesis used the whole RNA isolate, giving expressed TCRB sequences. Measured with immunoSEQ multiplex PCR; TCRdb has only the in-frame clones, and not every one. The table includes approximately 120,000 clones, under 40% detected once. A remark on this clone: Its antigen is unknown.

The gene calls are TRBV9 and TRBJ2-3, with 8 bases fitting TRBD2. The sequence derives from a woman aged 18-29 years in good health. Sequenced: stem cell memory CD4+ T cells from blood. The CDR3 DNA follows: TGTGCCAGCAGCGTAGGCGGGAGGCGGACAGATACGCAGTATTTT. It yields the protein CASSVGGRRTDTQYF.